The T cell receptor beta chain under discussion was sequenced for a study of T cell responses to AZD1222 COVID-19 vaccine. The table came from immunoSEQ multiplex PCR; TCRdb's copy has only in-frame clones and leaves some out. The repertoire holds roughly 97,000 clones, with about 93% as singletons. CDR1 and CDR2 (germline): LNHDA, SQIVND (reference sequence). The V end lost 5 bases, the J end lost 4 bases, and 15 bases lay between the germline ends. CDR3 length: 15 amino acids. The sequence was collected from an adult in good health. The gene calls are TRBV19 and TRBJ2-1; a possible D gene is TRBD2 (6 bases). Sequences were derived from peripheral blood, sampled on day 0 of AZD1222 vaccination. This CDR3 is CASSRGKGLYNEQFF. The CDR3 nucleotides read TGTGCCAGTAGTCGGGGGAAGGGCCTGTACAATGAGCAGTTCTTC. Drawing the rest from reference TRBV19 and TRBJ2-1, the complete variable domain is DGGITQSPKYLFRKEGQNVTLSCEQNLNHDAMYWYRQDPGQGLRLIYYSQIVNDFQKGDIAEGYSVSREKKESFPLTVTSAQKNPTAFYLCASSRGKGLYNEQFFGPGTRLTVL.